These 19 T cell receptor beta chains came from one sample sequenced in a study of blood T cell repertoires in COVID-19. The data were produced by immunoSEQ multiplex PCR, yet TCRdb's version contains in-frame clones alone and is incomplete. The sample has approximately 170,000 clones, 65% to 85% seen once; the top ten hold less than 4%. The specimen was PBMCs or T cells enriched from blood (not recorded which). These receptors came from a woman between 45 and 60 years old in a cohort exposed to, infected with or recovered from COVID-19 (not recorded which).

The chain recombines TRBV6-6 with TRBJ2-1; TRBD1 matches 8 bases. CDR3 length: 15 amino acids. CDR1 is MNHNY, CDR2 SVGAGI, per germline (reference sequence). The trim removed 7 bases at V and 3 bases at J, leaving 8 bases unmatched. CDR3 in DNA: TGTGCCAGCATCAAAGGACAGGGTCTCTACAATGAGCAGTTCTTC. Translated: CASIKGQGLYNEQFF.

The V call is TRBV11-2, the J call TRBJ2-7, with a possible D match to TRBD2 (6 bases). V lost 1 base and J lost 2, with 12 bases in between. Germline V lookup: CDR1 SGHAT, CDR2 FQNNGV. The CDR3 runs 15 residues. CDR3 sequence reads: CASSLGGVETYEQYF. The CDR3 nucleotides read TGTGCCAGCAGCTTAGGCGGGGTGGAGACCTACGAGCAGTACTTC.

This clone was recorded once. The CDR3 protein is CASSLPPGVDSYNSPLHF. The CDR3, as DNA: TGCGCCAGCAGCTTGCCCCCGGGAGTAGACTCCTATAATTCACCCCTCCACTTT. The J gene is TRBJ1-6, the V gene TRBV5-1; D ambiguous. The CDR3 length is 18 residues. Trimming pared 1 base from V and 0 bases from J, leaving 14 bases between. CDR1 is SGHRS, CDR2 YFSETQ, per germline.

The chain is built from TRBV5-6 and TRBJ1-1, with 8 nucleotides matching TRBD1. With 6 bases clipped from V and 11 bases from J, the junction kept 15 bases outside the gene matches. The CDR3 loop spans 14 amino acids. Germline V gene lookup returns CDR1 SGHDT and CDR2 YYEEEE. The CDR3 sequence: CASTKTGAVPKAFF. For the CDR3, the DNA is TGTGCCAGCACTAAGACAGGGGCCGTACCGAAGGCTTTCTTT.

This chain links TRBV27 with TRBJ1-5; D gene ambiguous. V dropped 5 bases and J dropped 0 bases, with 5 bases sitting between them. Germline lookup yields CDR1 MNHEY and CDR2 SMNVEV (reference sequence). CDR3 length: 13 residues. This CDR3 reads CASSRDSNQPQHF. The CDR3 coding sequence is TGTGCCAGCAGTAGAGATAGCAATCAGCCCCAGCATTTT.

CDR3 nucleotide sequence: TGTGCCAGCAGCTTAACTAGCGGGGGCCCCGAGCAGTTCTTC. Translation: CASSLTSGGPEQFF. V is TRBV7-3 and J is TRBJ2-1; TRBD2 matches at 9 bases. The length of the CDR3 is 14 residues. V was clipped by 0 bases and J by 10 bases; unmatched bases: 4. Germline values: CDR1 SGHTA, CDR2 FQGTGA.

The count of this clone is one. The J gene is TRBJ1-6, the V gene TRBV25-1; D remains unclear. This CDR3 has 14 residues. Germline V gene data show CDR1 as MGHDK and CDR2 as SYGVNS. Trimming took 4 bases from V and 7 from J, leaving 11 bases between them. The CDR3 DNA follows: TGTGCCAGCAGTGCTAGGCAGAGGAATTCACCCCTCCACTTT. The encoded protein is CASSARQRNSPLHF.

This CDR3 reads CASSFRGDGTEAFF. The CDR3 coding sequence is TGTGCCAGCAGCTTCCGGGGGGATGGAACTGAAGCTTTCTTT. V gene TRBV7-3 combines with J gene TRBJ1-1; D might be TRBD1 (5 bases). Germline loops: CDR1 SGHTA, CDR2 FQGTGA. CDR3 length equals 14 residues. V lost 3 bases and J 5 bases, leaving 13 bases between the germline ends.

The J gene is TRBJ2-3, the V gene TRBV19, with TRBD2 identical over 8 bases. V gave up 5 bases and J gave up 0 bases; unmatched junction bases: 7. Germline V gives CDR1 LNHDA, CDR2 SQIVND (reference sequence). The CDR3 contains 16 residues. CDR3 nucleotides: TGTGCCAGTAGTCCTTTAGCGGGAACTAGCACAGATACGCAGTATTTT. Amino acid sequence: CASSPLAGTSTDTQYF.

V and J are TRBV28 and TRBJ2-7, with 7 bases aligning to TRBD2. The trim removed 6 bases at V and 6 bases at J, leaving 14 bases unmatched. This CDR3 has 15 amino acids. Germline assignment: CDR1 MDHEN and CDR2 SYDVKM. CDR3 DNA: TGTGCCAGCAGCCGACCAAGCGGGACTCCCACCGAGCAGTACTTC. Translation gives CASSRPSGTPTEQYF.

The rearrangement uses TRBV6-2 or TRBV6-3 and TRBJ2-3; 11 bases fit TRBD2. Trimming cost V 0 bases and J 6 bases; bases outside gene matches: 5. Germline V gene data show CDR1 as MNHEY and CDR2 as SVGEGT. The CDR3 is made up of 16 amino acids. CDR3 region: CASSYSKLAGVDTQYF. The DNA of the CDR3 is TGTGCCAGCAGTTACTCGAAACTAGCGGGAGTCGATACGCAGTATTTT.

This clone was recorded only once. The genes are TRBV5-1 and TRBJ2-3; 7 nucleotides match TRBD2. V was clipped by 3 bases and J by 3 bases; unmatched bases: 4. The CDR3 sequence is 14 residues long. CDR1 and CDR2 from the germline V gene are SGHRS and YFSETQ. The CDR3 is CASSSGLPTDTQYF. Written as DNA, the CDR3 is TGCGCCAGCAGCTCGGGACTACCAACAGATACGCAGTATTTT.

The chain joins TRBV30 to TRBJ1-1; D gene uncertain. This CDR3 region has 13 residues. Trimming cost V 0 bases and J 1 base, with 6 bases left between them. CDR1 GTSNPN and CDR2 SVGIG come from the germline V gene (reference sequence). CDR3 in amino acids: CAWSVHENTEAFF. Written as DNA, the CDR3 is TGTGCCTGGAGTGTACACGAGAACACTGAAGCTTTCTTT. Full variable domain (remainder filled in from reference TRBV30 and TRBJ1-1): SQTIHQWPATLVQPVGSPLSLECTVEGTSNPNLYWYRQAAGRGLQLLFYSVGIGQISSEVPQNLSASRPQDRQFILSSKKLLLSDSGFYLCAWSVHENTEAFFGQGTRLTVV.

This clone was seen more than once but under ten times. Germline and junction disagree at one end, which may indicate a read error. This chain links TRBV7-9 with TRBJ1-3; D unclear. CDR3 length: 11 amino acids. From germline, CDR1 is SEHNR and CDR2 FQNEAQ (reference sequence). The CDR3 DNA is TGTGCCAGCAGCGGCCCGGGAGGCCCCAATTTT. Amino acids: CASSGPGGPNF.

V and J are TRBV28 and TRBJ1-5, with 9 nucleotides matching TRBD1. The CDR3 sequence is 14 residues long. V was clipped by 3 bases and J by 11 bases; unmatched bases: 8. Germline-derived CDR1 and CDR2 are MDHEN and SYDVKM. The CDR3 DNA follows: TGTGCCAGCAGTTTTGAGACAGGGGGTACGACCCAGCATTTT. Translated: CASSFETGGTTQHF.

This chain connects TRBV5-1 to TRBJ2-5; 7 bases fit TRBD2. Germline CDR1 and CDR2: SGHRS and YFSETQ. The CDR3 length is 14 residues. With 4 bases clipped from V and 3 bases from J, the junction kept 6 bases outside the gene matches. CDR3 residues: CASSRGSSEETQYF. The CDR3 region has the DNA TGCGCCAGCAGCCGCGGGAGCAGCGAAGAGACCCAGTACTTC.

The V gene is TRBV7-3, the J gene TRBJ2-5, with D maybe TRBD1 (5 bases). This CDR3 is built from 13 residues. Between the trimmed V and J ends, which lost 5 bases and 2 bases, there was a span of 9 bases. Per germline, CDR1 SGHTA and CDR2 FQGTGA. The CDR3 spells CASSPTVQETQYF. The CDR3 region has the DNA TGTGCCAGCAGCCCGACAGTTCAAGAGACCCAGTACTTC.

This clone was recorded a few times. The V call is TRBV7-9, the J call TRBJ1-2; D unclear. Between the trimmed V and J ends, which lost 10 bases and 2 bases, there was a span of 14 bases. Per germline, CDR1 SEHNR and CDR2 FQNEAQ (reference sequence). CDR3 length: 13 residues. DNA for the CDR3: TGTGCCACCACCACTGACACCAACTATGGCTACACCTTC. Translating it yields CATTTDTNYGYTF.

This clone was counted only a few times. V is TRBV9 and J is TRBJ1-1, with TRBD1 identical over 7 bases. With V trimmed by 3 bases and J by 8 bases, 4 bases remained unmatched. Germline-derived CDR1 and CDR2 are SGDLS and YYNGEE. This CDR3 contains 12 residues. In DNA, the CDR3 is TGTGCCAGCAGCGACAGGGGACACGAAGCTTTCTTT. Protein product: CASSDRGHEAFF.